This T cell receptor beta chain was retrieved from a study of CD8 T cells in Susac syndrome (dated by TCRdb to about 2019). Regarding the complete study: Of the Susac syndrome patients who were sequenced, about eight were in clinical remission while more than five had clinically active disease. The study used repertoire sequencing to test whether antigen drove CD8+ T cell activation and differentiation in Susac syndrome. At blood withdrawal, Susac syndrome patients were either therapy-naive, taking corticosteroids (in some cases with IVIg as well), or taking IVIg alone. Study-wide findings and limitations: In patients with Susac syndrome, the CD4+ T cell repertoire showed no detectable clonal expansion. The number of individuals in the TCR sequencing and HLA analysis was recognized as being relatively small.

RNA was extracted using the RNeasy kit, and roughly 0.5 to 1 ug of the RNA was reverse transcribed with random hexamers. The immunoSEQ multiplex PCR assay, covering 54 Vbeta and 13 Jbeta segments, was used to amplify TCR beta CDR3 regions. To correct PCR amplification bias, a synthetic template baseline was used for both primer optimization and computational correction. The published analysis was carried out like this. Reads were annotated to V, D and J genes according to IMGT and were analyzed with immunoSEQ Analyzer, with only productive sequences retained. Clonality was computed as one minus Shannon entropy normalized by log2 of the number of productive unique sequences. For each patient and control, public and private clones were evaluated among the 100 most prevalent clones. Clones were defined as Susac-specific when absent from the healthy and MS cohorts, from 1,000 to 1,100 published viral clones and from other ImmuneACCESS disease sequences. TCRdb redid the processing of the public reads, applying fastp at Q25 and MiXCR, and retained in-frame beta chains. Here each entry gathers all rows of one CDR3 protein and keeps the most common genes and DNA. The V and J calls shown here were made by TCRdb, not taken from the authors' results. This sample gives 85,000 to 95,000 distinct CDR3 sequences in total; over 90% of them show up just once. The leading ten clones occupy less than 0.4% of the sample.

Peripheral blood CD8+ and CD4+ T cells from healthy donors, Susac syndrome patients and multiple sclerosis patients were profiled by high-throughput TCR beta sequencing. The Susac syndrome patients fulfilled recently defined diagnostic criteria for definite or probable disease. Bulk CD8+ and CD4+ T cells were purified by magnetic negative isolation, whereas CD8+ TEMRA cells were enriched by FACS. Blood was collected in EDTA tubes and processed within 24 hours, with PBMCs isolated through density gradient centrifugation. PBMCs intended for TCR sequencing were cryopreserved in liquid nitrogen and were subsequently thawed in a 37 degrees C water bath. A purity of at least 90% was achieved for sorted or isolated CD4+, CD8+ and CD8+ TEMRA cells. To note about this clonotype: Its specific antigen is unknown. No base quality information exists; no much larger clone differs at one position.

From V the trimming removes 3 bases and from J it removes 2 bases, while the gene matches leave 1 base of the junction unaccounted for. Counted from cysteine to phenylalanine, this CDR3 has 14 amino acids. The only DNA kept is the CDR3, 42 bases in frame from the first base. The clonotype was recovered from a human donor with Susac syndrome. The chain employs TRBV12-3 or TRBV12-4 and TRBJ1-5; TRBD1 fits 7 bases in the junction. The sequencing sample was made of CD4+ T cells from PBMCs. The CDR3 has the sequence CASSFTGGNQPQHF. The nucleotide sequence reads as follows: TGTGCCAGCAGTTTTACAGGGGGCAATCAGCCCCAGCATTTT.